These T cell receptor beta chains were read from a single sample in a study of identical twins. TCRdb analysed the 5' RACE reads with MiXCR anew, one entry per CDR3 protein. The repertoire holds 500,000 to 600,000 distinct CDR3 sequences, with 20% to 25% as singletons. The sample was also linked to a second study, of T cells expressing NK-cell markers.

Sequenced: CD4+ T cells sorted from blood. These receptors all come from a woman aged 18-29 years in good health. The CDR3 runs from the conserved cysteine through the conserved F or W. D genes are given only for firm matches. Size values are once, few and many counts, or a class for expanded clones, and some rows have none.

TRBJ2-3 | NA | NA | TRBV12-3/TRBV12-4 | CASRGAGDTQYF | TGTGCCAGCAGAGGAGCAGGAGATACGCAGTATTTT
TRBJ2-5 | few | NA | TRBV7-3 | CASSLRAGETQYF | TGTGCCAGCAGCTTAAGGGCGGGCGAGACCCAGTACTTC
TRBJ2-7 | NA | NA | TRBV11-2 | CASSLDHLAEQYF | TGTGCCAGCAGCTTAGACCACCTCGCAGAGCAGTACTTC
TRBJ1-5 | many | NA | TRBV12-3/TRBV12-4 | CASSLAQGQPQHF | TGTGCCAGCAGTTTAGCGCAGGGACAGCCCCAGCATTTT
TRBJ2-3 | NA | NA | TRBV7-2 | CASSPAPWGDTQYF | TGTGCCAGCAGCCCTGCCCCCTGGGGGGATACGCAGTATTTT
TRBJ2-1 | few | NA | TRBV30 | CAWSVRGSGEQFF | TGTGCCTGGAGTGTTAGAGGGTCGGGAGAGCAGTTCTTC
TRBJ1-1 | few | NA | TRBV3-1 | CASSQGPAKEAFF | TGTGCCAGCAGCCAAGGTCCGGCTAAAGAAGCTTTCTTT
TRBJ1-1 | NA | TRBD1 | TRBV29-1 | CSVALTGDAEAFF | TGCAGCGTGGCCCTGACAGGGGACGCTGAAGCTTTCTTT
TRBJ2-1 | NA | NA | TRBV6-5 | CASSYRWDRYNEQFF | TGTGCCAGCAGTTACAGGTGGGACCGATACAATGAGCAGTTCTTC
TRBJ2-4 | many | TRBD1 | TRBV5-6 | CASSFRGRGNIQYF | TGTGCCAGCAGCTTCAGGGGGCGAGGAAACATTCAGTACTTC
TRBJ1-1 | few | NA | TRBV27 | CASSFKGHTEAFF | TGTGCCAGCAGTTTCAAGGGGCACACTGAAGCTTTCTTT
TRBJ1-5 | NA | NA | TRBV11-1 | CASSLGFRADSNQPQHF | TGTGCCAGCAGCCTAGGGTTTCGGGCCGATAGCAATCAGCCCCAGCATTTT
TRBJ2-3 | NA | NA | TRBV6-1 | CASLAGRSSTDTQYF | TGTGCCAGCTTGGCAGGGCGCTCTAGCACAGATACGCAGTATTTT
TRBJ2-7 | NA | NA | TRBV7-2 | CASTAQGGALGQYF | TGTGCCAGCACAGCTCAGGGGGGCGCCTTGGGGCAGTACTTC
TRBJ1-5 | few | NA | TRBV12-3/TRBV12-4 | CASSLNGEAQPQHF | TGTGCCAGCAGTTTAAACGGCGAGGCTCAGCCCCAGCATTTT
TRBJ1-1 | NA | NA | TRBV6-2/TRBV6-3 | CASSLFWGVDTEAFF | TGTGCCAGCTCTTTATTCTGGGGGGTGGACACTGAAGCTTTCTTT
TRBJ2-2 | NA | NA | TRBV6-1 | CASQGRPYTGELFF | TGTGCCAGCCAGGGGCGTCCCTACACCGGGGAGCTGTTTTTT
TRBJ1-5 | NA | NA | TRBV6-5 | CASNFHTVEPQHF | TGTGCCAGCAATTTCCATACGGTAGAGCCCCAGCATTTT
TRBJ2-1 | NA | NA | TRBV11-3 | CASSLDRVAYNEQFF | TGTGCCAGCAGCTTAGATCGTGTGGCCTACAATGAGCAGTTCTTC
TRBJ2-3 | NA | NA | TRBV20-1 | CSAREVADTQYF | TGCAGTGCTAGAGAGGTAGCAGATACGCAGTATTTT
TRBJ2-1 | few | TRBD2 | TRBV20-1 | CSARERGKTYNEQFF | TGCAGTGCTAGGGAGCGGGGAAAGACCTACAATGAGCAGTTCTTC
TRBJ2-1 | NA | TRBD2 | TRBV12-3/TRBV12-4 | CASSLAGPWDEQFF | TGTGCCAGCAGTCTAGCGGGACCATGGGATGAGCAGTTCTTC
TRBJ2-5 | few | NA | TRBV11-1 | CASSTRSSGTPPRQETQYF | TGTGCCAGCAGCACACGCAGCTCCGGGACCCCTCCCCGACAAGAGACCCAGTACTTC
TRBJ2-1 | NA | TRBD1 | TRBV15 | CATSREYRGVDEQFF | TGTGCCACCAGCAGAGAGTACAGGGGAGTGGATGAGCAGTTCTTC
TRBJ2-7 | NA | TRBD1 | TRBV6-5 | CASSSPIGRGSYEQYF | TGTGCCAGCAGTTCACCGATCGGCAGGGGGAGCTACGAGCAGTACTTC
TRBJ2-1 | many | TRBD2 | TRBV5-1 | CASSPGTSGNEQFF | TGCGCCAGCAGCCCCGGGACTAGCGGCAATGAGCAGTTCTTC
TRBJ2-7 | NA | NA | TRBV7-2 | CASSSRTSEQYF | TGTGCCAGCAGCTCAAGAACGTCCGAGCAGTACTTC
TRBJ1-1 | few | TRBD1 | TRBV5-1 | CASSASDRGDTEAFF | TGCGCCAGCAGCGCTAGCGACAGGGGAGATACTGAAGCTTTCTTT
TRBJ2-3 | NA | TRBD2 | TRBV5-1 | CASSLRSSGLTDTQYF | TGCGCCAGCAGCTTGCGATCTAGCGGGCTCACAGATACGCAGTATTTT
TRBJ2-6 | NA | NA | TRBV6-2/TRBV6-3 | CASSSLGLLSGANVLTF | TGTGCCAGCAGTTCACTTGGACTTCTCTCTGGGGCCAACGTCCTGACTTTC
TRBJ2-1 | few | TRBD2 | TRBV6-2/TRBV6-3 | CASRPAGSREQFF | TGTGCCAGCCGGCCAGCGGGGTCGCGGGAGCAGTTCTTC
TRBJ2-2 | NA | TRBD2 | TRBV7-2 | CASSHLSGSTGELFF | TGTGCCAGCAGCCATCTGAGCGGGAGCACCGGGGAGCTGTTTTTT
TRBJ1-2 | many | NA | TRBV27 | CASSPRQVAYGYTF | TGTGCCAGCAGTCCGCGACAGGTTGCCTATGGCTACACCTTC
TRBJ1-1 | few | TRBD1 | TRBV7-9 | CASSPTPGQGNTEAFF | TGTGCCAGCAGCCCGACTCCGGGACAGGGGAACACTGAAGCTTTCTTT
TRBJ2-1 | NA | TRBD2 | TRBV12-3/TRBV12-4 | CASSPKAGVVYNEQFF | TGTGCCAGCAGTCCAAAAGCGGGAGTTGTCTACAATGAGCAGTTCTTC
TRBJ2-7 | NA | NA | TRBV6-5 | CASSYSGEQYF | TGTGCCAGCAGTTACTCGGGCGAGCAGTACTTC
TRBJ1-1 | few | TRBD1 | TRBV20-1 | CSAAKGQAGGEAFF | TGCAGTGCCGCCAAGGGACAGGCGGGCGGGGAAGCTTTCTTT
TRBJ1-1 | few | NA | TRBV7-2 | CASSQMGIGEAFF | TGTGCCAGCAGCCAGATGGGGATCGGTGAAGCTTTCTTT
TRBJ2-1 | many | NA | TRBV12-3/TRBV12-4 | CASVAPTYNEQFF | TGTGCCAGCGTAGCGCCTACCTACAATGAGCAGTTCTTC
TRBJ2-2 | few | NA | TRBV9 | CASSVLETGELFF | TGTGCCAGCAGCGTCTTAGAGACCGGGGAGCTGTTTTTT
TRBJ1-1 | many | NA | TRBV6-5 | CASSGGRTEAFF | TGTGCCAGCTCTGGGGGGAGGACTGAAGCTTTCTTT
TRBJ1-1 | many | TRBD1 | TRBV12-3/TRBV12-4 | CASSFQDREAFF | TGTGCCAGCAGTTTTCAGGACAGGGAAGCTTTCTTT
TRBJ2-3 | NA | NA | TRBV7-9 | CASSLGQEDTQYF | TGTGCCAGCAGCCTCGGGCAGGAAGATACGCAGTATTTT